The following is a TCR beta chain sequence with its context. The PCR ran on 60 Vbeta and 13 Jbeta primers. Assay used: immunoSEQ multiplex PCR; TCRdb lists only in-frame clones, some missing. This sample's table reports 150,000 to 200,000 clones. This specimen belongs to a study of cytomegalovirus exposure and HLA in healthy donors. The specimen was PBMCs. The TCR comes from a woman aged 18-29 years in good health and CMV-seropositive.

The CDR3: CASSLIGEFTEAFF. The CDR3 DNA sequence: TGCGCCAGCAGCTTGATAGGGGAATTTACTGAAGCTTTCTTT. The rearrangement uses TRBV5-1 and TRBJ1-1, with D perhaps matching TRBD1 (5 bases). V was trimmed by 1 base and J by 5 bases, leaving 12 bases between them. The CDR3 runs to 14 residues. Looked up from germline, CDR1 is SGHRS and CDR2 is YFSETQ.